A few counts support the clone carrying this T cell receptor beta chain. This specimen comes from a study of regulatory T cells in long-lasting Graves disease. The germline V gene encodes CDR1 LNHDA and CDR2 SQIVND (reference sequence). This CDR3 is built from 16 residues. The V gene lost 1 base and the J gene lost 8 bases, with 20 bases spanning the gap. Sample time point: newly diagnosed GD, antithyroid drugs for less than 3 months. Generation of the TCR library employed RNA extracted from PBMCs. Relying on iRepertoire HTBI primers and Arm-PCR of CDR3 regions, the team built TCR beta libraries. MiXCR, applied by TCRdb to the multiplex PCR reads, yields one record per CDR3 protein. Of around 500,000 distinct CDR3 sequences detected, about 12% appear once; the ten largest clones hold roughly 8.2%. This same sample was also part of a study on T cells in Graves' hyperthyroidism and ophthalmopathy. That report notes: Calling Graves' hyperthyroidism stable meant ophthalmopathy did not progress within 18 months. First-round RT-PCR with HTBI primers amplified the TCR CDR3 region. Ophthalmopathy was model-predicted a median about 6.9 months pre-onset.

The specimen was peripheral blood mononuclear cells (PBMCs), collected at new diagnosis, from a patient treated with antithyroid drugs. The sequence derives from a woman aged 25 to 39 with Graves disease. This sequence joins TRBV19 and TRBJ1-2; tentatively, D is TRBD1 (5 bases). DNA of the CDR3: TGTGCCAGTAGTATAGGGAGGGGAACCCTACGGAGGGGCTACACCTTC. This codes for CASSIGRGTLRRGYTF.